Included here is one TCR beta chain sequence, with context. This entry comes from a study of T cell responses to AZD1222 COVID-19 vaccine. Profiling relied on immunoSEQ multiplex PCR, and the TCRdb table lists in-frame clones only, not all of them. The data hold some 150,000 clones, with 85% to 95% observed a single time. Per germline, CDR1 SGHDT and CDR2 YYEEEE. The V segment lost 4 bases and the J segment 7 bases; nucleotides outside the gene matches: 16. CDR3 length: 17 amino acids. Sequenced material: peripheral blood, taken on day 0 of AZD1222 vaccination. The TCR originated in an adult in good health. This sequence joins TRBV5-6 and TRBJ2-1, with 8 bases lining up with TRBD1. In DNA form, the CDR3 reads TGTGCCAGCAGCGACCTGGCGGCCAGGGGGCTATCTAATGAGCAGTTCTTC. It specifies CASSDLAARGLSNEQFF.